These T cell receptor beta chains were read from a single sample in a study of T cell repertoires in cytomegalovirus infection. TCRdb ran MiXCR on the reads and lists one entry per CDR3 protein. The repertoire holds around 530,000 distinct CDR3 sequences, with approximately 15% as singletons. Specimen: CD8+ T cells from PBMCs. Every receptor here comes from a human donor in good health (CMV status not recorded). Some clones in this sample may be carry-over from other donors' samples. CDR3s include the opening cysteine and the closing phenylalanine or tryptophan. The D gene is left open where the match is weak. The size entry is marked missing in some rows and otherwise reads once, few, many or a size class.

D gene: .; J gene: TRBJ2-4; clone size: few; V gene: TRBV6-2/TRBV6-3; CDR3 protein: CASNVRGLAKNIQYF; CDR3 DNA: TGTGCCAGCAACGTCAGGGGACTAGCCAAAAACATTCAGTACTTC
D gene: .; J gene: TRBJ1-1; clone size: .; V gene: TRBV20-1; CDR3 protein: CSARAGPNTEAFF; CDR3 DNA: TGCAGTGCTAGAGCAGGCCCAAACACTGAAGCTTTCTTT
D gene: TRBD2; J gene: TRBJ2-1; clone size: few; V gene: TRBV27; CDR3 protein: CASTGGVTGNEQFF; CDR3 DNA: TGTGCCAGCACTGGGGGGGTTACGGGCAATGAGCAGTTCTTC
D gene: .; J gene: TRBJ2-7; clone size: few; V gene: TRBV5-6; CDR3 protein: CASSLGSISYEQYF; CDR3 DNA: TGTGCCAGCAGCTTGGGTTCGATCTCCTACGAGCAGTACTTC
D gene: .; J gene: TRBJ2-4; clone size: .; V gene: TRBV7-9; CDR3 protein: CASSTLASVNIQYF; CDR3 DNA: TGTGCCAGCAGCACCCTAGCGAGTGTAAACATTCAGTACTTC
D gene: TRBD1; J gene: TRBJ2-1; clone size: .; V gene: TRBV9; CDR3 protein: CASSIGTGGANEQFF; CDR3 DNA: TGTGCCAGCAGCATCGGGACAGGGGGTGCGAATGAGCAGTTCTTC
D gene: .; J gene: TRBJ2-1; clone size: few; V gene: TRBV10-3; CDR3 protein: CAISGGEVSYNEQFF; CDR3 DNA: TGTGCCATCAGTGGGGGGGAGGTCTCCTACAATGAGCAGTTCTTC
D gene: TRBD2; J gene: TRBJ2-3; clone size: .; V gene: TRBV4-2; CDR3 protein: CASSPRTSGRATDTQYF; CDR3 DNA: TGTGCCAGCAGCCCTAGGACTAGCGGGAGGGCCACAGATACGCAGTATTTT
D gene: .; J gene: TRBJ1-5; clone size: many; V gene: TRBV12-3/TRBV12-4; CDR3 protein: CASSPLLNQPQHF; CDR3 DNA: TGTGCCAGCAGTCCCCTGCTCAATCAGCCCCAGCATTTT
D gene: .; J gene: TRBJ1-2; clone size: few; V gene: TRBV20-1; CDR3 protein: CSVSPRNYGYTF; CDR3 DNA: TGCAGTGTTTCCCCTCGAAACTATGGCTACACCTTC
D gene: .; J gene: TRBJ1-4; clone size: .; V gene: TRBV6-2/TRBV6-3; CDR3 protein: CASSYGSDPNEKLFF; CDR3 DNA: TGTGCCAGCAGTTACGGTTCAGACCCAAATGAAAAACTGTTTTTT
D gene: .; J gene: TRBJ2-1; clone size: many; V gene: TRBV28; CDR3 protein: CASSPRGDTYNEQFF; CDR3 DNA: TGTGCCAGCAGCCCGCGAGGGGACACCTACAATGAGCAGTTCTTC
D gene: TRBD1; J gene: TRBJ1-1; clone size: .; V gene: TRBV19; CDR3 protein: CASSSRRGPRTEAFF; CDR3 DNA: TGTGCCAGTAGTAGTCGGAGGGGGCCTCGGACTGAAGCTTTCTTT
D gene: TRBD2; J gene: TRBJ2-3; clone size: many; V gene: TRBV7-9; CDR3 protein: CASSFLLAGGDTDTQYF; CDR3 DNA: TGTGCCAGCAGCTTTCTACTAGCGGGAGGAGATACAGATACGCAGTATTTT
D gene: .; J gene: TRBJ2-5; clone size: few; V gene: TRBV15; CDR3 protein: CATSSEDFSETQYF; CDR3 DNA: TGTGCCACCAGCAGTGAGGACTTTAGTGAGACCCAGTACTTC
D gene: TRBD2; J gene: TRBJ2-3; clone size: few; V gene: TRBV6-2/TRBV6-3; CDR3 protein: CASSLAGAEDADTQYF; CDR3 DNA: TGTGCCAGCAGTTTAGCGGGAGCGGAAGATGCGGATACGCAGTATTTT
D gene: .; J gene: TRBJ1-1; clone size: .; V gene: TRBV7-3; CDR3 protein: CASSPGRGKNTEAFF; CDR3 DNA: TGTGCCAGCAGCCCGGGACGCGGAAAAAACACTGAAGCTTTCTTT
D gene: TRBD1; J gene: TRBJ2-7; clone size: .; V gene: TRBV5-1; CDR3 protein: CASSLPRTGGRYEQYF; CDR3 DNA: TGCGCCAGCAGCTTGCCTCGGACAGGGGGCCGTTACGAGCAGTACTTC
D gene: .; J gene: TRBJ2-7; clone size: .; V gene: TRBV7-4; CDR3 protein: CASSLGDIRETPGYEKYF; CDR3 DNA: TGTGCCAGCAGCTTAGGGGACATTCGGGAGACTCCGGGGTACGAGAAGTACTTC
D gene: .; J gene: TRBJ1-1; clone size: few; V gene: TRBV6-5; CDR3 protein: CATFPGPRITEAFF; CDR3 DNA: TGTGCCACCTTTCCGGGACCCAGAATCACTGAAGCTTTCTTT
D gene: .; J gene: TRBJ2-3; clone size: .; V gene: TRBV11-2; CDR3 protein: CASSSPGAGTDTQYF; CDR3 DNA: TGTGCCAGCAGCTCCCCGGGCGCCGGCACAGATACGCAGTATTTT
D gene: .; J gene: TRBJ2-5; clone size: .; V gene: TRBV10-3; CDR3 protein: CAISVPGLQETQYF; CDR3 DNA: TGTGCCATCAGTGTCCCGGGCCTCCAAGAGACCCAGTACTTC
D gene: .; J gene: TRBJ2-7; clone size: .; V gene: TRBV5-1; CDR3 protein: CASSLYYRNRVSYEQYF; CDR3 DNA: TGCGCCAGCAGCTTGTACTACAGGAACCGAGTATCCTACGAGCAGTACTTC
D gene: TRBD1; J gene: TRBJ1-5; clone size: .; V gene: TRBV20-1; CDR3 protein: CSFPGGKQPQHF; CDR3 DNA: TGCAGTTTTCCAGGGGGAAAGCAGCCCCAGCATTTT
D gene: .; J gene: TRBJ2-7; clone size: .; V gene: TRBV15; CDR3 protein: CATSRDSGATYEQYF; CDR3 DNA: TGTGCCACCAGCAGAGATTCAGGGGCAACCTACGAGCAGTACTTC
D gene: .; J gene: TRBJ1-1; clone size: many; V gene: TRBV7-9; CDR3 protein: CASSPSGQNTEAFF; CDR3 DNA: TGTGCCAGCAGTCCTTCTGGACAGAACACTGAAGCTTTCTTT
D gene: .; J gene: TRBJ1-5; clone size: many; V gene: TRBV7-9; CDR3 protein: CASSFQNSNQPQHF; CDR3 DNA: TGTGCCAGCAGCTTCCAAAATAGCAATCAGCCCCAGCATTTT
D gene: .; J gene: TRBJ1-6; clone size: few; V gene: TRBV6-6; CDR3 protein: CASSYAARDNSPLHF; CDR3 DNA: TGTGCCAGCAGTTACGCGGCGCGGGATAATTCACCCCTCCACTTT
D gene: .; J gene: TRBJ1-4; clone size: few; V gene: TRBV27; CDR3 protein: CASSSHGTAEKLFF; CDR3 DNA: TGTGCCAGCAGTTCCCACGGGACGGCTGAAAAACTGTTTTTT
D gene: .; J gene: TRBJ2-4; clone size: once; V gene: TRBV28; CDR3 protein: CAISLLLESRNIQYF; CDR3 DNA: TGTGCCATCAGTCTACTACTCGAATCGAGGAACATTCAGTACTTC
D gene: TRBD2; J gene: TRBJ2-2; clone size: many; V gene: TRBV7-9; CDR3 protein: CASSWGLAGGANTGELFF; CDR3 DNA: TGTGCCAGCAGCTGGGGACTAGCGGGAGGCGCGAACACCGGGGAGCTGTTTTTT
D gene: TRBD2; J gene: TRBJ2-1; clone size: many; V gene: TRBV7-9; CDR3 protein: CASSFSGGPKKNEQFF; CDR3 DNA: TGTGCCAGCAGCTTCAGCGGGGGGCCCAAAAAGAATGAGCAGTTCTTC
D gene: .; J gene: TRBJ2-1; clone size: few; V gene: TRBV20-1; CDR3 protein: CSARGDGYNEQFF; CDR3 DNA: TGCAGTGCTAGAGGGGACGGATACAATGAGCAGTTCTTC
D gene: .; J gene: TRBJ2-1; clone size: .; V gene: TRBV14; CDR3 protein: CASSQPGLGYNEQFF; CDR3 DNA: TGTGCCAGCAGCCAGCCGGGACTTGGCTACAATGAGCAGTTCTTC
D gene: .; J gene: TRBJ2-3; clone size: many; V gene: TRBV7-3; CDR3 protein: CASSLGPSGDTQYF; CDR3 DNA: TGTGCCAGCAGCTTAGGCCCTAGTGGAGATACGCAGTATTTT
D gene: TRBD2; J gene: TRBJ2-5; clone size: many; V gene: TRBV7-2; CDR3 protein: CASSLFGLASETQYF; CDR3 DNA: TGTGCCAGCAGCCTCTTCGGACTAGCGTCAGAGACCCAGTACTTC
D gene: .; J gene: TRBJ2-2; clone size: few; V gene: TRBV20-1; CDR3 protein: CSAGFGEWNTGELFF; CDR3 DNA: TGCAGTGCGGGCTTCGGCGAGTGGAACACCGGGGAGCTGTTTTTT
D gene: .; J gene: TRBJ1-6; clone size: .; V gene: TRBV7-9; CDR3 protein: CASSSDRYNSPLHF; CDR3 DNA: TGTGCCAGCAGCTCGGACCGTTATAATTCACCCCTCCACTTT
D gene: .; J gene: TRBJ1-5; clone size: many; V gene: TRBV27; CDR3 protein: CASSFYWGGNQPQHF; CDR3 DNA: TGTGCCAGCAGTTTTTATTGGGGGGGTAATCAGCCCCAGCATTTT
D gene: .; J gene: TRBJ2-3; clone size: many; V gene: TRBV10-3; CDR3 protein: CAINGVDGTDTQYF; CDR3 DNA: TGTGCCATCAATGGGGTCGACGGCACAGATACGCAGTATTTT